This TCR beta chain was obtained from a study of blood T cells in healthy people across ages. Primers used in a second PCR of roughly 7 to 12 cycles were a sample-barcoded 5' primer and a J-beta primer mix. One entry per CDR3 protein results from TCRdb running MiXCR on the 5' RACE reads. The data show approximately 760,000 distinct CDR3 sequences, roughly 25% seen once. Broader study findings: From one million sequenced T cells, diversity estimates were lower bounds.

With respect to this clonotype: Its antigen is not identified.

In each sample, at least 7 million PBMCs were isolated. Germline assignment: CDR1 MDHEN and CDR2 SYDVKM. The V and J ends lost 1 base and 0 bases respectively, with 17 bases between them. The CDR3 length is 18 residues. These data also featured in a second study, about T cells of mothers and their children. According to that study: Reads recorded for TCR beta CDR3 numbered over 9.5 million per mother and about 3 million per child.

Sequenced material: blood. This TCR was recovered from a boy between 10 and 17 years old in good health. The chain uses TRBV28 and TRBJ2-3; tentatively, D is TRBD1 (6 bases). The CDR3 region has the DNA TGTGCCAGCAGTTTATCTTTTTCCGGGCAGGGGAGCACAGATACGCAGTATTTT. This gives the protein CASSLSFSGQGSTDTQYF. The full variable domain, completed using reference TRBV28 and TRBJ2-3, is DVKVTQSSRYLVKRTGEKVFLECVQDMDHENMFWYRQDPGLGLRLIYFSYDVKMKEKGDIPEGYSVSREKKERFSLILESASTNQTSMYLCASSLSFSGQGSTDTQYFGPGTRLTVL.